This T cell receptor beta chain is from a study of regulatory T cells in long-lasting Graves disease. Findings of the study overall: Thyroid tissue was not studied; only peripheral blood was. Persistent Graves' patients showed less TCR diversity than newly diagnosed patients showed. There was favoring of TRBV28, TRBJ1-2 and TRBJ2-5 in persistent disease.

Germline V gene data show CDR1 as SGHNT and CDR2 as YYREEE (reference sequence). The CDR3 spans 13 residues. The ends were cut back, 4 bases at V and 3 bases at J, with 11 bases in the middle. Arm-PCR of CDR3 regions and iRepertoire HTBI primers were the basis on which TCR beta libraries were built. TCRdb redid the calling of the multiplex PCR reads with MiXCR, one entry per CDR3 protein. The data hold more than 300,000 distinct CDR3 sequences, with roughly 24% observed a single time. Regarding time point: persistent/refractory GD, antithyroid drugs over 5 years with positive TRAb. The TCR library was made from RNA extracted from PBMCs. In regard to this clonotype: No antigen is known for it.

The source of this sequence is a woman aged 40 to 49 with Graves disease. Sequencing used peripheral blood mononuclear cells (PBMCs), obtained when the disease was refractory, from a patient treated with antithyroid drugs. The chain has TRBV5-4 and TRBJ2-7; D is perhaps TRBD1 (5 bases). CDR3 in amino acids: CASSADMNYEQYF. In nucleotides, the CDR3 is TGTGCCAGCAGCGCGGACATGAACTACGAGCAGTACTTC.